This TCR beta chain was sequenced in a study of regulatory T cells in long-lasting Graves disease. About the research overall: Antithyroid drugs had been taken under 3 months by newly diagnosed Graves' patients.

Study outcomes and limitations: Only peripheral blood was studied, not thyroid tissue. Patients with persistent disease shared 2,741 public clonotypes, outpacing the roughly 870 shared by new patients.

This CDR3 spans 16 amino acids. V lost 0 bases to trimming and J lost 9 bases; unmatched junction nucleotides: 8. Germline assignment: CDR1 SGHNT and CDR2 YYREEE (reference sequence). Through Arm-PCR of CDR3 regions and iRepertoire HTBI primers, TCR beta libraries were built. TCRdb recomputed calls from the multiplex PCR reads with MiXCR, one row per CDR3 protein. The data show 450,000 to 600,000 distinct CDR3 sequences, 15% to 20% seen once. Noted time point: newly diagnosed GD, antithyroid drugs for less than 3 months. The authors made the TCR library using RNA they extracted from PBMCs. This clonotype has a count of ten or more. What it binds is unknown. A further study also used this sample, focusing on T cells in Graves' hyperthyroidism and ophthalmopathy.

The source was peripheral blood mononuclear cells (PBMCs), collected at new diagnosis, from a patient treated with antithyroid drugs. V gene TRBV5-4 combines with J gene TRBJ2-1, with 11 bases aligning to TRBD2. This clonotype was obtained from a man aged 40-50 years with Graves disease. The CDR3 sequence: CASSLGIAGGPGEQFF. CDR3 bases: TGTGCCAGCAGCTTGGGGATAGCGGGAGGGCCAGGTGAGCAGTTCTTC.